The T cell receptor (beta chain) under discussion was sequenced for a study of T cell responses to AZD1222 COVID-19 vaccine. Germline V gene lookup returns CDR1 SEHNR and CDR2 FQNEAQ (reference sequence). V was clipped by 5 bases and J by 4 bases, with 17 bases between them. CDR3 length: 16 residues. Clones were read by immunoSEQ multiplex PCR, and TCRdb kept only the in-frame ones, dropping some. The table has around 160,000 clones, about 90% seen once. The chain couples TRBV7-9 to TRBJ1-4; D is possibly TRBD1 (5 bases). The receptor was derived from an adult who received the AZD1222 COVID-19 vaccine. This specimen consisted of peripheral blood, obtained 28 days after the second AZD1222 dose. CDR3 nucleotides: TGTGCCAGCAGCCCCGATTGGGGGAGACTTAATGAAAAACTGTTTTTT. Its protein is CASSPDWGRLNEKLFF.